This TCR beta chain was captured in a study of T cell repertoires in cytomegalovirus infection. This clonotype was observed a handful of times. Germline CDR1 reads SEHNR; CDR2 reads FQNEAQ (reference sequence). J lost 4 bases, V lost 4 bases, and 3 bases had no gene match. This CDR3 is 13 amino acids long. Using its own MiXCR run on the reads, TCRdb lists one record per CDR3 protein. The data contain approximately 400,000 distinct CDR3 sequences, 25% to 40% of them seen just once; the ten biggest clones take up roughly 15%. The genes are TRBV7-9 and TRBJ1-1; 7 bases are shared with TRBD1. The sequenced sample consisted of PBMCs. The TCR sequence derives from a human donor in good health (CMV status not recorded). Some clones in this sample may be carry-over from other donors' samples. The CDR3 protein is CASSSGTATEAFF. The CDR3 DNA reads TGTGCCAGCAGCTCAGGGACAGCCACTGAAGCTTTCTTT. The full variable domain, completed using reference TRBV7-9 and TRBJ1-1, is DTGVSQNPRHKITKRGQNVTFRCDPISEHNRLYWYRQTLGQGPEFLTYFQNEAQLEKSRLLSDRFSAERPKGSFSTLEIQRTEQGDSAMYLCASSSGTATEAFFGQGTRLTVV.